These 11 T cell receptor beta chains originate from one sample sequenced in a study of cytomegalovirus exposure and HLA in healthy donors. The PCR employed 60 Vbeta primers together with 13 Jbeta primers. Assay: immunoSEQ multiplex PCR; the TCRdb copy retains only in-frame clones and omits some. This table has more than 100,000 clones, about 71% appearing once. The sequencing input was PBMCs. These TCRs come from a woman between 50 and 59 years old in good health and CMV-seronegative.

To note about this clone: The junction does not match germline at one end; this may be a read error. The CDR3 sequence: CSSSLVLVSQFF. The CDR3 DNA is TGTTCCAGCAGCTTAGTCCTCGTGAGTCAGTTCTTC. The chain uses TRBV7-9 and TRBJ2-1, with D hard to call. This CDR3 has 12 amino acids. Germline CDR1 reads SEHNR; CDR2 reads FQNEAQ (reference sequence). The full variable domain, its missing parts supplied by reference TRBV7-9 and TRBJ2-1, is DTGVSQNPRHKITKRGQNVTFRCDPISEHNRLYWYRQTLGQGPEFLTYFQNEAQLEKSRLLSDRFSAERPKGSFSTLEIQRTEQGDSAMYLCSSSLVLVSQFFGPGTRLTVL.

This clone has just one count. This rearrangement joins TRBV29-1 to TRBJ1-3; TRBD1 might be the D (5 bases). V lost 3 bases to trimming and J lost 2 bases, with 11 bases between them. CDR1 is SQVTM, CDR2 ANQGSEA, per germline. CDR3 length: 14 amino acids. DNA of the CDR3: TGCAGCGTTGAGGAGGGGAACGCTGGAAACACCATATATTTT. Translating it yields CSVEEGNAGNTIYF. Combining the CDR3 with reference TRBV29-1 and TRBJ1-3 gives the whole variable domain SAVISQKPSRDICQRGTSLTIQCQVDSQVTMMFWYRQQPGQSLTLIATANQGSEATYESGFVIDKFPISRPNLTFSTLTVSNMSPEDSSIYLCSVEEGNAGNTIYFGEGSWLTVV.

CDR3 sequence: CASSQQPQSSYNEQFF. As DNA, the CDR3 is TGCGCCAGCAGCCAACAACCACAGAGCTCCTACAATGAGCAGTTCTTC. The chain recombines TRBV4-3 with TRBJ2-1; unclear D gene. The CDR3 extends over 16 amino acids. Germline values: CDR1 LGHNA, CDR2 YSLEER. V gave up 2 bases and J gave up 0 bases, with 11 bases separating them.

In this sample, this clone turned up a few times. The rearrangement links TRBV5-4 to TRBJ2-2, with TRBD2 identical over 14 bases. Looked up from germline, CDR1 is SGHNT and CDR2 is YYREEE (reference sequence). Trimming removed 4 bases from V and 5 bases from J; junction bases left unmatched: 4. The CDR3 extends over 16 amino acids. The CDR3 nucleotides are TGTGCCAGCAGCCCTGGGACTAGCGGGGGTACCGGGGAGCTGTTTTTT. Translation: CASSPGTSGGTGELFF. Complete variable domain (other parts from reference TRBV5-4 and TRBJ2-2): ETGVTQSPTHLIKTRGQQVTLRCSSQSGHNTVSWYQQALGQGPQFIFQYYREEENGRGNFPPRFSGLQFPNYSSELNVNALELDDSALYLCASSPGTSGGTGELFFGEGSRLTVL.

V and J are TRBV4-1 and TRBJ2-1, with a tentative D call TRBD2 (7 bases). Germline assignment: CDR1 MGHRA and CDR2 YSYEKL. The V end was cut by 2 bases, the J end by 7 bases, with 21 bases between. The CDR3 sequence is 17 residues long. The CDR3 loop reads CASSQPSRGARLNEQFF. The CDR3 region has the DNA TGCGCCAGCAGCCAACCTAGCCGGGGGGCCAGGTTAAATGAGCAGTTCTTC.

This chain connects TRBV19 to TRBJ2-1, with TRBD2 as a possible D gene (7 bases). Trimming removed 7 bases from V and 4 bases from J, with 17 bases in between. Germline values: CDR1 LNHDA, CDR2 SQIVND (reference sequence). The CDR3 is 15 amino acids. For the CDR3, the DNA is TGTGCCAGTAACCTGGGGGGGGCCTTATACAATGAGCAGTTCTTC. Translating it yields CASNLGGALYNEQFF.

This clone was counted between two and nine times. The chain uses TRBV4-2 and TRBJ2-7; no firm D call. This CDR3 region has 15 residues. V shed 3 bases and J shed 1 base, with 13 bases lying between them. CDR1 and CDR2 (germline): LGHNA, YNFKEQ. CDR3 sequence: CASSQPHGVSYEQYF. The CDR3 DNA is TGTGCCAGCAGCCAGCCCCACGGAGTTTCCTACGAGCAGTACTTC.

The chain employs TRBV27 and TRBJ2-3, with 10 positions matching TRBD1. With 5 bases clipped from V and 1 base from J, the junction kept 12 bases outside the gene matches. CDR1 is MNHEY and CDR2 is SMNVEV in the germline V gene (reference sequence). CDR3 length: 18 amino acids. CDR3 amino acids: CASSRGQGISLGTDTQYF. CDR3 nucleotides: TGTGCCAGCAGTAGGGGACAGGGGATCTCCCTGGGCACAGATACGCAGTATTTT.

The chain employs TRBV5-1 and TRBJ2-1, with TRBD1 as a possible D gene (6 bases). The CDR3 length is 15 residues. V gave up 4 bases and J gave up 4 bases, with 15 bases separating them. Germline V gene data show CDR1 as SGHRS and CDR2 as YFSETQ. The CDR3 region is CASSTPRTAYNEQFF. Here the CDR3 DNA reads TGCGCCAGCAGCACCCCGAGGACAGCATACAATGAGCAGTTCTTC.

In its sample, this clone was seen once. The chain combines TRBV11-3 with TRBJ2-3, with TRBD1 matching over 8 bases. Germline V lookup: CDR1 SGHNT, CDR2 YENEEA. The CDR3 has 13 residues. The V and J ends lost 5 bases and 12 bases, in that order; junction bases with no gene match: 10. DNA of the CDR3: TGTGCCAGCAGCGGGCAGGACAGGGCATATCAGTATTTT. It yields the protein CASSGQDRAYQYF.

This sequence joins TRBV7-9 and TRBJ1-6, with no clear D. The CDR3 spans 15 residues. Trimming removed 1 base at V and 0 bases at J, with 4 bases between. Germline CDR1 reads SEHNR; CDR2 reads FQNEAQ (reference sequence). The CDR3 DNA reads TGTGCCAGCAGCTTAGAGAGCTCCTATAATTCACCCCTCCACTTT. The encoded protein is CASSLESSYNSPLHF.